The entry that follows covers one TCR beta chain sequence. Antigen: not known. This specimen belongs to a study of T cell responses to AZD1222 COVID-19 vaccine. General study points: Samples come after the peak T cell response, not at day 14.

The CDR3 runs to 14 residues. The germline gives CDR1 SGHDT, CDR2 YYEEEE. Unmatched junction bases numbered 0, after V lost 2 bases and J lost 2 bases. The assay was immunoSEQ multiplex PCR, and TCRdb's table has in-frame clones only and misses some. In the table there are about 85,000 clones, 90% of which are singletons. The sample was peripheral blood, taken on day 0 of AZD1222 vaccination. The sequence was obtained from an adult in good health. The V gene is TRBV5-6, the J gene TRBJ2-2, with 7 bases aligning to TRBD1. The CDR3 sequence is CASSLGGNTGELFF. CDR3 DNA: TGTGCCAGCAGCTTAGGGGGCAACACCGGGGAGCTGTTTTTT.